The 24 T cell receptor beta chains below were found in one sample sequenced in a study of blood T cell repertoires in COVID-19. Produced via immunoSEQ multiplex PCR; TCRdb's table is partial and in-frame only. The sample holds about 150,000 clones; around 80% are singletons and the top ten take around 9.8%. Sequencing was done on a sample of peripheral blood. The source of these receptors is a woman between 45 and 65 years old with acute or convalescent COVID-19.

V and J are TRBV28 and TRBJ1-1; TRBD1 is a possible D gene (5 bases). The CDR3 sequence is 15 residues long. In germline, CDR1 is MDHEN, CDR2 SYDVKM. V lost 3 bases and J lost 2, with 13 bases in between. The CDR3 DNA follows: TGTGCCAGCAGTTTTAGGGGATTTGTCAACACTGAAGCTTTCTTT. Translated: CASSFRGFVNTEAFF.

This clone was observed a handful of times. The CDR3 DNA is TGTGCCAGCAGCTTAGTGGGCGCAAGCACTGAAGCTTTCTTT. The encoded protein is CASSLVGASTEAFF. The chain has TRBV7-2 and TRBJ1-1; D is unresolved. The CDR3 spans 14 residues. V lost 1 base, J lost 4 bases, and 10 bases lay in between. Germline V gene sequence: CDR1 SGHTA, CDR2 FQGNSA.

This chain joins TRBV27 and TRBJ2-1; perhaps TRBD1 as D (5 bases). This CDR3 contains 12 residues. Germline CDR1 and CDR2: MNHEY and SMNVEV (reference sequence). Trimming took off 4 bases at V and 8 bases at J, with 9 bases between the two ends. CDR3 loop: CASSYRRDEQFF. The CDR3 DNA sequence: TGTGCCAGCAGTTACAGGAGAGATGAGCAGTTCTTC.

This chain joins TRBV7-9 and TRBJ2-2; D is possibly TRBD1 (6 bases). The CDR3 runs to 14 residues. The V gene's germline CDR1 is SEHNR and CDR2 FQNEAQ (reference sequence). The V and J ends lost 5 bases and 4 bases respectively, with 11 bases between them. The CDR3 DNA sequence: TGTGCCAGCAGCCTGATGGACAGCACCGGGGAGCTGTTTTTT. Amino acid sequence: CASSLMDSTGELFF.

This clone was seen only once. The V gene is TRBV4-1, the J gene TRBJ2-2; no firm D call. The CDR3 is 15 amino acids. V lost 3 bases and J lost 5, with 13 bases in between. Germline CDR1 is MGHRA and CDR2 is YSYEKL. CDR3 bases: TGCGCCAGCAGCCAGCGATCCTTAGAGACCGGGGAGCTGTTTTTT. This codes for CASSQRSLETGELFF.

The chain uses TRBV19 and TRBJ1-1, with D maybe TRBD1 (5 bases). Germline V CDR1 and CDR2: LNHDA, SQIVND (reference sequence). The ends were cut back, 3 bases at V and 2 bases at J, with 7 bases in the middle. CDR3 length equals 13 residues. The CDR3 sequence is CASSIRVNTEAFF. The DNA for the CDR3 is TGTGCCAGTAGTATCAGGGTCAACACTGAAGCTTTCTTT.

The chain uses TRBV6-4 and TRBJ2-2; a weak D match, TRBD1 (6 bases). CDR3 length equals 12 residues. Germline V gives CDR1 MRHNA, CDR2 SNTAGT. Trimming removed 6 bases from V and 5 bases from J, with 7 bases in between. The CDR3 sequence: CASRGATGELFF. CDR3 in DNA: TGTGCCAGCAGGGGGGCGACCGGGGAGCTGTTTTTT.

The CDR3 nucleotides are TGCGCCAGCAGGTCATACGGAGCGGGAGGGACCGGGGAGCTGTTTTTT. Encoded protein: CASRSYGAGGTGELFF. The V gene is TRBV5-1, the J gene TRBJ2-2; the match to TRBD2 covers 10 bases. The CDR3 is made up of 16 amino acids. Germline CDR1 and CDR2: SGHRS and YFSETQ. V was pared by 5 bases and J by 5 bases, with 9 bases of the junction left unmatched.

The chain recombines TRBV4-1 with TRBJ1-5; no reliable D call. This CDR3 is built from 16 residues. The germline V gene has CDR1 MGHRA and CDR2 YSYEKL. The germline V and J ends were trimmed by 0 bases and 0 bases, with 9 bases remaining between them. In DNA, the CDR3 is TGCGCCAGCAGCCAAGAAAGTTCGGTTAGCAATCAGCCCCAGCATTTT. Residues: CASSQESSVSNQPQHF.

The rearrangement uses TRBV28 and TRBJ2-2, with D maybe TRBD2 (6 bases). Germline V CDR1 and CDR2: MDHEN, SYDVKM. Between the trimmed V and J ends, which lost 6 bases and 1 base, there was a span of 15 bases. This CDR3 is 16 amino acids long. The CDR3 sequence: CASRLRTTRNTGELFF. The DNA of the CDR3 is TGTGCCAGCAGACTTCGGACTACCAGGAACACCGGGGAGCTGTTTTTT.

J is TRBJ2-7 and V is TRBV9; D unresolved. Trimming cost V 0 bases and J 3 bases, with 10 bases left between them. Per germline, CDR1 SGDLS and CDR2 YYNGEE. The CDR3 is made up of 14 amino acids. The CDR3 protein is CASSVDPSYYEQYF. The DNA for the CDR3 is TGTGCCAGCAGCGTAGATCCCTCCTACTACGAGCAGTACTTC.

The chain is built from TRBV3-1 (or the pseudogene TRBV3-2) and TRBJ2-1; TRBD2 agrees at 8 bases. Germline CDR1 is LGHDT and CDR2 is YNNKEL (reference sequence). The CDR3 extends over 14 amino acids. V was pared by 3 bases and J by 14 bases, with 12 bases of the junction left unmatched. For the CDR3, the DNA is TGTGCCAGCAGCCAGTTAACTTCCGGGACTAGGGAGTTCTTC. Amino acids: CASSQLTSGTREFF.

The chain joins TRBV7-7 to TRBJ2-5, with D possibly TRBD1 on 6 matching bases. Trimming stripped 5 bases from V and 4 bases from J, with 14 bases between. CDR3 length equals 14 residues. Germline-derived CDR1 and CDR2 are SSHAT and FNYEAQ (reference sequence). The CDR3 loop reads CASSPSTGRETQYF. In nucleotides, the CDR3 is TGTGCCAGCAGCCCCTCGACAGGCAGAGAGACCCAGTACTTC.

The chain links TRBV7-9 to TRBJ2-1, with TRBD2 identical over 9 bases. The CDR3 runs 19 residues. CDR1 is SEHNR, CDR2 FQNEAQ, per germline (reference sequence). Trimming removed 2 bases from V and 0 bases from J; junction bases left unmatched: 11. The CDR3 DNA reads TGTGCCAGCAGCTTAAAGGGGCTAGCGGGAAATAGCTCCTACAATGAGCAGTTCTTC. It encodes CASSLKGLAGNSSYNEQFF.

This chain joins TRBV24-1 and TRBJ2-6, with D possibly matching TRBD1 (6 bases). This CDR3 is built from 16 residues. V gave up 4 bases and J gave up 0 bases, with 9 bases separating them. Germline V CDR1 and CDR2: KGHDR, SFDVKD. CDR3 bases: TGTGCCACCAGTGACACAGGGAGCTCTGGGGCCAACGTCCTGACTTTC. Protein: CATSDTGSSGANVLTF.

This clone has more than one count but fewer than ten. V is TRBV7-3 and J is TRBJ2-1; 7 bases align to TRBD2. CDR3 length equals 16 residues. The trim removed 0 bases at V and 1 base at J, leaving 3 bases unmatched. From germline, CDR1 is SGHTA and CDR2 FQGTGA. The CDR3 sequence is CASSLTGLGSYNEQFF. The CDR3 coding sequence is TGTGCCAGCAGCTTAACAGGACTAGGTTCCTACAATGAGCAGTTCTTC. Complete variable domain (other parts from reference TRBV7-3 and TRBJ2-1): GAGVSQTPSNKVTEKGKYVELRCDPISGHTALYWYRQSLGQGPEFLIYFQGTGAADDSGLPNDRFFAVRPEGSVSTLKIQRTERGDSAVYLCASSLTGLGSYNEQFFGPGTRLTVL.

J is TRBJ1-2 and V is TRBV24-1; 10 nucleotides agree with TRBD1. CDR1 KGHDR and CDR2 SFDVKD come from the germline V gene. The CDR3 runs 15 residues. The CDR3 nucleotides read TGTGCACCCGGAGCGGACGGGACAGGGGAAAATGGCTACACCTTC. It yields the protein CAPGADGTGENGYTF.

V gene TRBV24-1 combines with J gene TRBJ2-3; 12 positions agree with TRBD2. The CDR3 spans 18 residues. Looked up from germline, CDR1 is KGHDR and CDR2 is SFDVKD. Germline trimming cut 5 bases from V and 4 bases from J; bases unmatched to any gene: 12. In DNA, the CDR3 is TGTGCCACCAGTGGGGCAACTAGCGGGAGGATGAGCGCAGATACGCAGTATTTT. It yields the protein CATSGATSGRMSADTQYF.

V gene TRBV11-1 combines with J gene TRBJ1-1; the match to TRBD1 covers 10 bases. This CDR3 has 16 residues. Unmatched junction bases numbered 5, after V lost 1 base and J lost 3 bases. Germline V gene lookup returns CDR1 SGHAT and CDR2 FQDESV (reference sequence). This CDR3 is CASSLGTGGQYTEAFF. The CDR3 region has the DNA TGTGCCAGCAGCTTAGGGACAGGGGGACAATACACTGAAGCTTTCTTT.

This chain connects TRBV18 to TRBJ1-5; D ambiguous. The V and J ends lost 2 bases and 3 bases respectively, with 14 bases between them. Germline V CDR1 and CDR2: KGHSH, LQKENI. The CDR3 length is 16 residues. The CDR3: CASSPNAGNTNQPQHF. The CDR3 bases are TGTGCCAGCTCACCAAATGCGGGTAACACCAATCAGCCCCAGCATTTT.

V is TRBV27 and J is TRBJ1-1; D is possibly TRBD1 (5 bases). The CDR3 contains 13 residues. V was trimmed by 3 bases and J by 1 base, leaving 6 bases between them. CDR1 MNHEY and CDR2 SMNVEV come from the germline V gene (reference sequence). The CDR3 DNA is TGTGCCAGCAGTTTTCAGGGGAACACTGAAGCTTTCTTT. This codes for CASSFQGNTEAFF.

The rearrangement joins TRBV4-3 to TRBJ1-1; 9 positions match TRBD1. The CDR3 length is 18 residues. Trimming cost V 0 bases and J 3 bases; bases outside gene matches: 11. Germline CDR1 reads LGHNA; CDR2 reads YSLEER. The CDR3: CASSQDLGQGKVYTEAFF. The CDR3 DNA is TGCGCCAGCAGCCAAGATCTGGGACAGGGAAAGGTTTACACTGAAGCTTTCTTT.

This clone was seen a few times. This rearrangement joins TRBV5-4 to TRBJ1-1, with 10 bases that match TRBD1. CDR1 and CDR2 (germline): SGHNT, YYREEE (reference sequence). This CDR3 has 19 amino acids. J gave up 0 bases and V 0 bases, and 11 bases lay outside the gene matches. Here the CDR3 DNA reads TGTGCCAGCAGCTTGGGCCCGCCGAGGGGACAGGGGCTGAACACTGAAGCTTTCTTT. Translation gives CASSLGPPRGQGLNTEAFF. The full variable domain, with the rest looked up from reference TRBV5-4 and TRBJ1-1, is ETGVTQSPTHLIKTRGQQVTLRCSSQSGHNTVSWYQQALGQGPQFIFQYYREEENGRGNFPPRFSGLQFPNYSSELNVNALELDDSALYLCASSLGPPRGQGLNTEAFFGQGTRLTVV.

The chain has TRBV18 and TRBJ2-5; 7 bases are a match to TRBD1. CDR3 length: 16 residues. The trim removed 5 bases at V and 7 bases at J, leaving 16 bases unmatched. Germline CDR1 KGHSH, CDR2 LQKENI. CDR3 nucleotide sequence: TGTGCCAGCTCATCCCTCGGACAGGCGGGCGGGCGGACCCAGTACTTC. Translating it yields CASSSLGQAGGRTQYF.